The table lists the clone carrying this TCR beta chain with many counts. Its cognate antigen is unknown. The CDR3 runs 13 residues. CDR1 DFQATT and CDR2 SNEGSKA come from the germline V gene (reference sequence). The V and J ends lost 4 bases and 4 bases respectively, with 13 bases between them. Unique molecular identifiers were present on the cDNA, which also gained a universal primer site by template switching. MiXCR, applied by TCRdb to the 5' RACE reads, yields one record per CDR3 protein. The sample lists 640,000 or so distinct CDR3 sequences, 5.5% to 6.5% occurring once. These data originate in a study of identical twins. Notes on the study in general: With abundant cord blood beta clonotypes, insertions were fewer; memory repertoires showed no such pattern. For out-of-frame alpha sequences shared by twins, low generation probability was in excess. Surplus twin overlap in beta out-of-frame sequences was less pronounced.

The sample was naive T cells sorted from blood. The clonotype was recovered from a young man in good health. The chain uses TRBV20-1 and TRBJ1-2, with D possibly matching TRBD1 (5 bases). The CDR3 region is CSAIGAGGYGYTF. The CDR3 bases are TGCAGTGCTATCGGGGCCGGGGGCTATGGCTACACCTTC.